This T cell receptor beta chain emerged from a study of cytomegalovirus exposure and HLA in healthy donors. The PCR employed 60 Vbeta primers together with 13 Jbeta primers. The method was immunoSEQ multiplex PCR; TCRdb's version includes in-frame clones alone and lacks a portion of them. This table has under 200,000 clones, roughly 75% appearing once. Germline V gene data show CDR1 as MNHNS and CDR2 as SASEGT. V trimming: 3 bases; J trimming: 2 bases; junction bases outside the gene matches: 6. This CDR3 region has 18 residues. The gene calls are TRBV6-1 and TRBJ2-6, with 11 positions matching TRBD1. What was sequenced was PBMCs. The receptor was isolated from a female donor in good health and CMV-seronegative. CDR3 amino acids: CASSDRDRGEAGANVLTF. The DNA for the CDR3 is TGTGCCAGCAGTGATAGGGACAGGGGGGAGGCTGGGGCCAACGTCCTGACTTTC.